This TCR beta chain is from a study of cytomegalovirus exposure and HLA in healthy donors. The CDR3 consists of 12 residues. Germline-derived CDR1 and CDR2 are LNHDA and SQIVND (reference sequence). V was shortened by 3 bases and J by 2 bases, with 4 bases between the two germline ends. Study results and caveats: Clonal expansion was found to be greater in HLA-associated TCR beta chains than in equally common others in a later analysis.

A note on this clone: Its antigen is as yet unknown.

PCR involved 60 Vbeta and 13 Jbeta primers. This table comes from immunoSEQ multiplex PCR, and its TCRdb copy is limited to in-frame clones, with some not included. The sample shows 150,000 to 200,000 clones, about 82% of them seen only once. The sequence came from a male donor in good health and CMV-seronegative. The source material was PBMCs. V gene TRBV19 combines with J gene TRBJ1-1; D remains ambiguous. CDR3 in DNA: TGTGCCAGTAGTATCGGTAACACTGAAGCTTTCTTT. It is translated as CASSIGNTEAFF.